Each of the 12 T cell receptor beta chains below was sequenced from the same sample in a study of cytomegalovirus exposure and HLA in healthy donors. Primers: 60 Vbeta forward and 13 Jbeta reverse. Profiled with immunoSEQ multiplex PCR; TCRdb holds only in-frame clones, not every one. In total, the table holds tens of thousands of clones. The specimen was PBMCs. The source of these receptors is a man aged 18 to 30 in good health and CMV-seropositive.

CDR3 amino acids: CASSPGGSVQETQYF. The DNA of the CDR3 is TGTGCCAGCTCACCAGGAGGGTCTGTACAAGAGACCCAGTACTTC. This chain joins TRBV18 and TRBJ2-5; a weak D match, TRBD2 (6 bases). Trimming pared 2 bases from V and 2 bases from J, leaving 12 bases between. The germline V gene encodes CDR1 KGHSH and CDR2 LQKENI. The length of the CDR3 is 15 residues.

The chain joins TRBV4-1 to TRBJ1-5; TRBD1 matches at 7 bases. Looked up from germline, CDR1 is MGHRA and CDR2 is YSYEKL. There are 16 residues in the CDR3. V dropped 2 bases and J dropped 6; count of bases not matched to a gene: 10. CDR3 coding DNA: TGCGCCAGCAGCCAAATACAGGGGATATGGAGTCAGCCCCAGCATTTT. Translated: CASSQIQGIWSQPQHF.

This chain joins TRBV28 and TRBJ1-5; no clear D. CDR1 is MDHEN, CDR2 SYDVKM, per germline. CDR3 length: 12 residues. Trimming pared 4 bases from V and 4 bases from J, leaving 5 bases between. The CDR3 protein is CASSYLNQPQHF. CDR3 DNA sequence: TGTGCCAGCAGTTACTTAAATCAGCCCCAGCATTTT.

The chain couples TRBV7-2 to TRBJ1-1, with D possibly matching TRBD1 (6 bases). Trimming pared 5 bases from V and 2 bases from J, leaving 12 bases between. CDR3 length: 14 residues. Per germline, CDR1 SGHTA and CDR2 FQGNSA. CDR3 loop: CASSVYRENTEAFF. CDR3 nucleotide sequence: TGTGCCAGCAGCGTATACAGGGAAAACACTGAAGCTTTCTTT.

The V call is TRBV9, the J call TRBJ2-7, with TRBD1 matching 10 bases. The V gene's germline CDR1 is SGDLS and CDR2 YYNGEE. The length of the CDR3 is 15 residues. Trimming removed 4 bases from V and 3 bases from J; junction bases left unmatched: 7. The DNA of the CDR3 is TGTGCCAGCAGCCCCCCCGGGACAGGGGACTACGAGCAGTACTTC. It specifies CASSPPGTGDYEQYF. The whole variable domain, filled in from reference TRBV9 and TRBJ2-7, reads DSGVTQTPKHLITATGQRVTLRCSPRSGDLSVYWYQQSLDQGLQFLIQYYNGEERAKGNILERFSAQQFPDLHSELNLSSLELGDSALYFCASSPPGTGDYEQYFGPGTRLTVT.

This chain's CDR3 is CAWSVKGAGETQYF. The CDR3 nucleotides are TGTGCCTGGAGTGTAAAGGGGGCCGGGGAGACCCAGTACTTC. The chain carries TRBV30 and TRBJ2-5; 7 positions agree with TRBD1. V lost 0 bases and J lost 5; bases outside the gene matches: 6. This CDR3 comprises 14 residues. CDR1 GTSNPN and CDR2 SVGIG come from the germline V gene (reference sequence). The full variable domain, with the rest looked up from reference TRBV30 and TRBJ2-5, is SQTIHQWPATLVQPVGSPLSLECTVEGTSNPNLYWYRQAAGRGLQLLFYSVGIGQISSEVPQNLSASRPQDRQFILSSKKLLLSDSGFYLCAWSVKGAGETQYFGPGTRLLVL.

For this clone: The junction shows a germline mismatch at one end, possibly a read error. This chain uses TRBV7-7 with TRBJ2-1; a possible D gene is TRBD2 (5 bases). The length of the CDR3 is 15 residues. Germline V gene sequence: CDR1 SSHAT, CDR2 FNYEAQ (reference sequence). In nucleotides, the CDR3 is TGTGCTAGCAGCTTAGAATCCGGGATCGGGAATGAGCAGTTCTTC. Translating it yields CASSLESGIGNEQFF.

Concerning this clone itself: The junction and the germline gene differ at one end; a read error may be behind it. The chain recombines TRBV18 with TRBJ1-1, with D unclear. CDR1 is KGHSH, CDR2 LQKENI, per germline. The CDR3 covers 16 residues. The CDR3 DNA reads as TGTGCCAGCTCACCGGAGGGATGGTTGGGGTTTAGTGAAACTTTCTTT. Protein sequence: CASSPEGWLGFSETFF.

In nucleotides, the CDR3 is TGTGCCAGTAGTCCCAGGGGATACACAGATACGCAGTATTTT. It yields the protein CASSPRGYTDTQYF. The chain is built from TRBV19 and TRBJ2-3, with D perhaps TRBD1 (6 bases). The V end was cut by 5 bases, the J end by 2 bases, with 11 bases between. From germline, CDR1 is LNHDA and CDR2 SQIVND (reference sequence). The CDR3 has 14 residues.

The chain has TRBV28 and TRBJ2-5, with D possibly being TRBD2 (6 bases). Germline CDR1 MDHEN, CDR2 SYDVKM. The CDR3 runs 17 residues. Between the trimmed V and J ends, which lost 6 bases and 2 bases, there was a span of 22 bases. The CDR3 sequence: CASSPLEGFLAQETQYF. In DNA, the CDR3 is TGTGCCAGCAGCCCCCTGGAGGGATTTCTCGCTCAAGAGACCCAGTACTTC.

The chain links TRBV28 to TRBJ1-5; 7 positions match TRBD1. There are 14 residues in the CDR3. The germline V gene encodes CDR1 MDHEN and CDR2 SYDVKM. V lost 7 bases to trimming and J lost 0 bases; unmatched junction nucleotides: 3. CDR3 in amino acids: CASTPGGSNQPQHF. In DNA, the CDR3 is TGTGCCAGCACCCCAGGGGGTAGCAATCAGCCCCAGCATTTT.

The chain combines TRBV5-1 with TRBJ2-2; perhaps TRBD1 as D (6 bases). From germline, CDR1 is SGHRS and CDR2 YFSETQ. V lost 1 base, J lost 7 bases, and 14 bases lay in between. There are 15 residues in the CDR3. CDR3: CASSLRAGADGELFF. The CDR3 DNA follows: TGCGCCAGCAGCTTGCGGGCAGGGGCCGACGGGGAGCTGTTTTTT.